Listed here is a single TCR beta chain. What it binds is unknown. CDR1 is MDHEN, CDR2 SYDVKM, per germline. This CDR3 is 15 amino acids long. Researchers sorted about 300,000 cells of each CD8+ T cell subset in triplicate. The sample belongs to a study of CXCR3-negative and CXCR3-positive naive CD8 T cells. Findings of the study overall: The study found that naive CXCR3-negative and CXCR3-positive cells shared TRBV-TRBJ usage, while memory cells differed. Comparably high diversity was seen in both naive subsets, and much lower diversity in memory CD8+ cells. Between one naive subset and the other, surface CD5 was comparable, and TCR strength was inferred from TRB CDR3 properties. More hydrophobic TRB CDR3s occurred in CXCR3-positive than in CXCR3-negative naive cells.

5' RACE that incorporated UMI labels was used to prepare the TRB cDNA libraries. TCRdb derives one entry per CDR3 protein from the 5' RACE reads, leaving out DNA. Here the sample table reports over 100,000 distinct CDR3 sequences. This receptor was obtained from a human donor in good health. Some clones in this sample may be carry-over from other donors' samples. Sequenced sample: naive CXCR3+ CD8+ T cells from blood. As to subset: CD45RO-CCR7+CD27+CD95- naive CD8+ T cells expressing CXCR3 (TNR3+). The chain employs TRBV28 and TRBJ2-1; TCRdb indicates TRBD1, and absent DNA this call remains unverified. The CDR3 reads CASSFGASSYNEQFF.